This entry features one T cell receptor (beta chain) sequence. No antigen is known for it. The ends lost 6 bases at V and 8 bases at J; junction bases unmatched: 10. Germline V lookup: CDR1 LNHDA, CDR2 SQIVND (reference sequence). This CDR3 is 15 amino acids long. The data stem from a study of beta chain features in type 1 diabetes. Study-wide results and caveats: TCRB CDR3s from Type 1 diabetes patients were moderately but significantly shorter in all four CD4+ subsets. For TCRB rearrangement, an influence of HLA type remained unresolved here.

Expressed TCRB transcripts were sequenced, since all the RNA that had been isolated was reverse transcribed. Here immunoSEQ multiplex PCR was the method, and the copy in TCRdb shows in-frame clones only, minus some. The sample lists more than 250,000 clones, around 21% occurring once. In total, each donor contributed a single heparinised blood draw that averaged around 110 mL. The sequence was obtained from a woman in her thirties or forties with type 1 diabetes. This rearrangement joins TRBV19 to TRBJ2-1, with 10 positions matching TRBD2. The sample consisted of naive CD4+ T cells from blood. The DNA for the CDR3 is TGTGCCAGTAGAACTCTAGCGGGGGCTCGTGATGAGCAGTTCTTC. Translation gives CASRTLAGARDEQFF.